The rows below give T cell receptor beta chains drawn from one sample of a study of blood T cell repertoires in COVID-19. Measured with immunoSEQ multiplex PCR; TCRdb has only the in-frame clones, and not every one. The sample has about 160,000 clones, 85% to 95% seen once; the top ten hold about 5%. The sample taken for sequencing was peripheral blood. The receptors originated from a woman aged 50 to 60 with acute or convalescent COVID-19. CDR3s include the opening cysteine and the closing phenylalanine or tryptophan. The D gene is left open where the match is weak. A row's size may be missing; if present it is once, few, many or a size class.

d_gene,len,j_gene,v_gene,abundance,CDR3aa,CDR3nt
.,16,TRBJ1-6,TRBV30,once,CAWSVPGESYNSPLHF,TGTGCCTGGAGTGTACCCGGGGAATCGTACAATTCACCCCTCCACTTT
TRBD2,14,TRBJ2-1,TRBV7-9,.,CASSRLADYNEQFF,TGTGCCAGCAGCCGTCTAGCGGACTACAATGAGCAGTTCTTC
.,13,TRBJ2-5,TRBV6-2/TRBV6-3,.,CASSSKGLETQYF,TGTGCCAGCAGTTCAAAGGGACTAGAGACCCAGTACTTC
TRBD1,13,TRBJ2-1,TRBV29-1,.,CSVETGGGDEQFF,TGCAGCGTTGAAACAGGGGGAGGCGATGAGCAGTTCTTC
.,14,TRBJ1-5,TRBV2,.,CASTGGSPNQPQHF,TGTGCCAGCACCGGGGGATCTCCCAATCAGCCCCAGCATTTT
.,17,TRBJ1-4,TRBV18,.,CASSPPIGLSEVGKLFF,TGTGCCAGCTCACCACCGATAGGACTGAGCGAGGTTGGAAAACTGTTTTTT
.,14,TRBJ1-4,TRBV6-5,.,CASDRGQVNEKLFF,TGTGCCAGCGACCGAGGGCAGGTCAATGAAAAACTGTTTTTT
.,15,TRBJ1-2,TRBV6-2/TRBV6-3,.,CASSSPVAGDYGYTF,TGTGCCAGCAGTAGCCCGGTGGCAGGGGACTATGGCTACACCTTC
TRBD2,16,TRBJ2-3,TRBV9,.,CASSVGLAGGTDTQYF,TGTGCCAGCAGCGTGGGACTAGCGGGAGGCACAGATACGCAGTATTTT
TRBD2,17,TRBJ2-7,TRBV10-3,.,CAISPRKGLALGVEQYF,TGTGCCATCAGTCCCCGAAAGGGACTAGCCCTAGGTGTCGAGCAGTACTTC
TRBD1,19,TRBJ2-6,TRBV5-1,.,CASNYLPPGQGTGANVLTF,TGCGCCAGCAACTATTTGCCCCCGGGACAGGGTACTGGGGCCAACGTCCTGACTTTC
.,14,TRBJ2-2,TRBV29-1,.,CSVGLAANTGELFF,TGCAGCGTTGGGCTAGCCGCGAACACCGGGGAGCTGTTTTTT
.,16,TRBJ1-6,TRBV3-1/TRBV3-2,.,CASSLGRSSYNSPLHF,TGTGCCAGCAGCCTTGGCCGCAGCTCCTATAATTCACCCCTCCACTTT
TRBD2,17,TRBJ2-7,TRBV7-9,.,CASSPRSSGATTYEQYF,TGTGCCAGCAGCCCCCGGAGTAGCGGGGCGACTACCTACGAGCAGTACTTC
.,14,TRBJ1-5,TRBV28,.,CASSLGGDNQPQHF,TGTGCCAGCAGTTTAGGAGGAGACAATCAGCCCCAGCATTTT
TRBD2,13,TRBJ2-5,TRBV3-1/TRBV3-2,.,CASSPGGPGTQYF,TGTGCCAGCAGTCCGGGGGGGCCGGGGACCCAGTACTTC
TRBD2,16,TRBJ2-7,TRBV18,.,CASSPQLAADTYEQYF,TGTGCCAGCTCACCTCAACTAGCGGCCGATACGTACGAGCAGTACTTC
.,13,TRBJ1-6,TRBV5-1,.,CASSSGGGTPLHF,TGCGCCAGCAGCTCGGGAGGGGGTACACCCCTCCACTTT
TRBD1,18,TRBJ1-3,TRBV27,.,CASSWDRATQLYGNTIYF,TGTGCCAGCAGTTGGGACAGGGCGACCCAACTTTATGGAAACACCATATATTTT